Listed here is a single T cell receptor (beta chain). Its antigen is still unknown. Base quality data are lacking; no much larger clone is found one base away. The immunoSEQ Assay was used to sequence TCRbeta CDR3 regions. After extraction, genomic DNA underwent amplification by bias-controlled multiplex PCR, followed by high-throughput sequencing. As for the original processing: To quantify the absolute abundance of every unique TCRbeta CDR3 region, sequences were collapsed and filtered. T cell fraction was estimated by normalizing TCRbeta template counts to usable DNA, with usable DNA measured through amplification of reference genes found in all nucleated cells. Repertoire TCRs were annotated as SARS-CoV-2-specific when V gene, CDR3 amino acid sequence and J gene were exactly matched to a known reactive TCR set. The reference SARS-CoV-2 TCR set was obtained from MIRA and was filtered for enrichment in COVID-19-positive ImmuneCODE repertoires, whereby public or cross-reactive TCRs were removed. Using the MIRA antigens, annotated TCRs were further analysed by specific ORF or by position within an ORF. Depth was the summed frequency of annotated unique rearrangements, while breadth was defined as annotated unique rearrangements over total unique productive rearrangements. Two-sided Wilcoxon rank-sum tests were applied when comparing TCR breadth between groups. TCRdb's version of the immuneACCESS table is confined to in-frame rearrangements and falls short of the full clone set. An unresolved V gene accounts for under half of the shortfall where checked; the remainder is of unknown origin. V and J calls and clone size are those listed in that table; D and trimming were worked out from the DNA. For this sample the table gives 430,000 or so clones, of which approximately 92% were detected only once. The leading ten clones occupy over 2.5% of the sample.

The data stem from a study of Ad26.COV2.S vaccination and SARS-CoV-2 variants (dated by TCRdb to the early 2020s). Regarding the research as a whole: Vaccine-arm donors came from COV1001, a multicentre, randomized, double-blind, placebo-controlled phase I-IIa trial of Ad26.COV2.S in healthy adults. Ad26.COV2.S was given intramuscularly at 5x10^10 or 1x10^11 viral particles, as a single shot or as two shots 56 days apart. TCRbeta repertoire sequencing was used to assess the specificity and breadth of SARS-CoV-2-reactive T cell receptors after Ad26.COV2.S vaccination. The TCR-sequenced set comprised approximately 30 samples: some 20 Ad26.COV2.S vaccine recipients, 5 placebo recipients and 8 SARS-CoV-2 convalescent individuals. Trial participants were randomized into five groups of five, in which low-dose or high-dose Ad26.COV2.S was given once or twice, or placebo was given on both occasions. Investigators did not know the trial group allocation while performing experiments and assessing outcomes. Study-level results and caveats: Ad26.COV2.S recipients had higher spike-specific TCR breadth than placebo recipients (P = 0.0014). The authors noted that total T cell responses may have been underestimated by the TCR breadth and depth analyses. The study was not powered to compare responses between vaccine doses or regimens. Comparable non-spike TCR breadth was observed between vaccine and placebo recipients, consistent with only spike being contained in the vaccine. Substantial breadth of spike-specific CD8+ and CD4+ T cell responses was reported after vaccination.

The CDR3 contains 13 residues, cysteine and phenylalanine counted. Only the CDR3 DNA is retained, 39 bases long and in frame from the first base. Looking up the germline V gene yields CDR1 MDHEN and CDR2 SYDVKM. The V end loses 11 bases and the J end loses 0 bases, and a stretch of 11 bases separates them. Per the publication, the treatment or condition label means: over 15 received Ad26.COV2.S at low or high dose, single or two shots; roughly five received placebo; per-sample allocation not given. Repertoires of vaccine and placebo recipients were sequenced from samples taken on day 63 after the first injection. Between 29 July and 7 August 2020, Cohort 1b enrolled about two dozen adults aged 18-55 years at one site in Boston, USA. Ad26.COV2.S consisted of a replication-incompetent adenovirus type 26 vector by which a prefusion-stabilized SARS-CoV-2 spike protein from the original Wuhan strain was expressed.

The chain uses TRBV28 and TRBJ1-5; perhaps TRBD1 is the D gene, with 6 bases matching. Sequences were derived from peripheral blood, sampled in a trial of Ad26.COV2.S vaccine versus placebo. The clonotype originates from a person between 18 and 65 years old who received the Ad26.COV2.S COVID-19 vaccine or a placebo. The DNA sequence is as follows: TGTGCCGTCAACAGGGATAGCAATCAGCCCCAGCATTTT. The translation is CAVNRDSNQPQHF.